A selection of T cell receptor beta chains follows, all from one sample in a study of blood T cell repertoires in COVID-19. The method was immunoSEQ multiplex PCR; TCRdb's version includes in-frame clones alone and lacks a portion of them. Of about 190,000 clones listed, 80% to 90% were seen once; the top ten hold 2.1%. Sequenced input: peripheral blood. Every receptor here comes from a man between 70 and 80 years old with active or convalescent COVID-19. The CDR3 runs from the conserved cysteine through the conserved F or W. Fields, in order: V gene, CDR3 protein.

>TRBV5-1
CASSLSGIQGYEQYF
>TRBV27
CASSSPGSPLHF
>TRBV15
CATSRPTTGSEQYF
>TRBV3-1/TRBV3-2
CASSQGAGGQNEQFF
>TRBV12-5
CASGPDRGYGYTF
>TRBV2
CASSEGGQGRETQYF
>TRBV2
CASRGDTATNEKLFF
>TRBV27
CASSLASVRGGTEAFF
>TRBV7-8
CASSLGWGSSYEQYF
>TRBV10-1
CASSHDSRPQRNTIYF
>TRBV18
CASSPLTGGMNTEAFF
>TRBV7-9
CASRSRRSNSPLHF
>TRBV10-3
CAITYDRVGSPLHF
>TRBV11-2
CASSLNPTNTGELFF
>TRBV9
CASSVGTGVKFEQYF
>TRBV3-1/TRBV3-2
CASSPGTGSLETQYF
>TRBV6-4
CASRQDSVGSPLHF
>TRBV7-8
CASSLQTSVADTQYF
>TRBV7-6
CASSFPDRACTDTQYF
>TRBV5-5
CASSLEGQGTEAFF
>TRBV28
CASSPSGRFSYNEQFF
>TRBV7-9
CASSLSQGYTEAFF
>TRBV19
CASWWGLGQPQHF
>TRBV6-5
CASSQGTYNSPLHF
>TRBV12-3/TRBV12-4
CASSSPRGEQFF
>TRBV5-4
CASSRRMAGTGAYEQYF
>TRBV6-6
CATIYRAAKNIQYF